This T cell receptor (beta chain) was observed in a study of T cell responses to AZD1222 COVID-19 vaccine. Study information: Second doses at about 4 or about 12 weeks were pooled. Study outcomes and limitations: White British donors predominated, females outnumbered males, and clonal diversity was possibly underestimated. Reportedly, close to half of spike-specific TCRs are directed against unmutated variant regions. CD4 TCRs covered the whole spike, strongest at regions 160-218 and 743-854.

A word on this clone: Its antigen remains unidentified.

Clones were read by immunoSEQ multiplex PCR, and TCRdb kept only the in-frame ones, dropping some. The sample lists 140,000 or so clones, 89% occurring once. The V end lost 3 bases, the J end lost 8 bases, and 13 bases lay between the germline ends. CDR1 is KGHSH and CDR2 is LQKENI in the germline V gene. The CDR3 loop spans 14 amino acids. The J gene is TRBJ1-4, the V gene TRBV18; D is perhaps TRBD1 (5 bases). The sequencing used peripheral blood, collected on day 0 of AZD1222 vaccination. The receptor comes from an adult in good health. The CDR3 sequence is CASSPLGDFEKLFF. In DNA, the CDR3 is TGTGCCAGCTCACCTCTGGGGGATTTCGAAAAACTGTTTTTT.